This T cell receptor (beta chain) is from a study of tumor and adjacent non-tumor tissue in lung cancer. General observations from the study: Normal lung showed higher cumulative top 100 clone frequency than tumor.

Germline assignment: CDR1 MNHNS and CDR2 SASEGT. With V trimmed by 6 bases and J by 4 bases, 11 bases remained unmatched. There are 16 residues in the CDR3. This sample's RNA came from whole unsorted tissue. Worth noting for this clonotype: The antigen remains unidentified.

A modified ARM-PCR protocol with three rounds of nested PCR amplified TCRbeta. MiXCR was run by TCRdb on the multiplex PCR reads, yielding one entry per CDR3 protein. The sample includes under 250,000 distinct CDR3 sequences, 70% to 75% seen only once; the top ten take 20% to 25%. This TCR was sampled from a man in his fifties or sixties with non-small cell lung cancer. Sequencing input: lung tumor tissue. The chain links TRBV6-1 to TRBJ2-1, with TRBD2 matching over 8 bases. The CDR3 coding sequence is TGTGCCAGCAGCTTTCATCGGGAGGGTGCTTACAATGAGCAGTTCTTC. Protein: CASSFHREGAYNEQFF.